Listed below are T cell receptor beta chains from one sample, sequenced in a study of vaccination effects on CD4 cells after COVID-19. No cognate antigen is known for these TCRs. The assay was immunoSEQ multiplex PCR, and TCRdb's table has in-frame clones only and misses some. The table has around 46,000 clones, 65% to 80% seen once. The sample was CD4+ T cells from PBMCs cultured with HCoV-OC43 spike peptides, taken after COVID-19 vaccination. The receptors originated from a human donor who received a COVID-19 vaccine. The conserved cysteine and the conserved F or W are not part of the CDR3 here. The order of the fields is V gene, CDR3 length, J gene, CDR3 protein.

>TRBV11-2|15|TRBJ2-6
ASSFRLTEPGANVLT
>TRBV24-1|11|TRBJ2-7
ATSDTDLYEQY
>TRBV18|13|TRBJ1-1
ASSPLDGVNTEAF
>TRBV6-5|13|TRBJ2-3
ASSYSRARADTQY
>TRBV4-1|16|TRBJ2-4
ASSQGIAGGRAKNIQY
>TRBV2|13|TRBJ2-1
ASSVRDQRGGEQF
>TRBV18|12|TRBJ1-1
ASSFGTGNGEAF
>TRBV19|17|TRBJ2-2
ASRMFGIPGQLNTGELF
>TRBV5-4|11|TRBJ1-2
ASSFTGLDGYT
>TRBV7-8|16|TRBJ2-7
ASSLGGTSGRVSYEQY
>TRBV11-3|15|TRBJ2-2
ASSKNWGQLSAGELF
>TRBV5-1|11|TRBJ2-5
ASSGPAPETQY
>TRBV4-2|14|TRBJ2-3
ASSQEVGSSTDTQY
>TRBV27|13|TRBJ2-4
ASSLYERAKNIQY
>TRBV6-2/TRBV6-3|12|TRBJ2-5
ASSYGGARETQY
>TRBV5-6|13|TRBJ2-7
ASSLSSFESYEQY
>TRBV19|11|TRBJ2-1
ASNAQWGNEQF
>TRBV19|13|TRBJ1-3
ASMPAQGGGNTIY
>TRBV9|11|TRBJ1-1
ASSPTVGTEAF
>TRBV3-1/TRBV3-2|12|TRBJ2-7
ASSSGLAGVEQY
>TRBV11-2|9|TRBJ2-4
ASSLEYIQY
>TRBV6-5|10|TRBJ1-2
ASLSLGDGYT
>TRBV3-1/TRBV3-2|11|TRBJ2-7
ASSPGTHYEQY
>TRBV27|12|TRBJ1-6
ASSFLQGNSPLH
>TRBV4-1|12|TRBJ2-5
ASSQPLAGETQY
>TRBV5-1|14|TRBJ2-7
ASSISGDRLSYEQY
>TRBV5-1|13|TRBJ1-1
ASSLGARENTEAF
>TRBV27|14|TRBJ1-1
ASDTGTGEENTEAF
>TRBV7-9|9|TRBJ1-1
ASSLADSAF